A selection of T cell receptor beta chains follows, all from one sample in a study of control samples from healthy donors and cancer patients. Clones were read by immunoSEQ multiplex PCR, and TCRdb kept only the in-frame ones, dropping some. The sample holds about 140,000 clones, 94% seen once. Sequenced: blood. These receptors were collected from a man aged 35 to 55 in good health. The CDR3 runs from the conserved cysteine through the conserved F or W. A D gene is named only where the DNA matches it firmly. Not every row has a clone size; where given, it reads once, few, many or a size class.

clone_size: NA; d_call: TRBD2; v_call: TRBV4-3; cdr3_aa: CASSQGKAGGQDTQYF
clone_size: NA; d_call: TRBD2; v_call: TRBV9; cdr3_aa: CASSRAGGGTDTQYF
clone_size: once; d_call: TRBD1; v_call: TRBV28; cdr3_aa: CASSVVGTASTDTQYF
clone_size: once; d_call: NA; v_call: TRBV6-5; cdr3_aa: CASTSAGSGNTIYF
clone_size: once; d_call: NA; v_call: TRBV27; cdr3_aa: CASSLITNSREQYF
clone_size: NA; d_call: NA; v_call: TRBV5-1; cdr3_aa: CASSSKTRNTEAFF
clone_size: NA; d_call: NA; v_call: TRBV19; cdr3_aa: CASSYRGPNEQFF
clone_size: NA; d_call: TRBD1; v_call: TRBV30; cdr3_aa: CAWSPQGDTEAFF
clone_size: once; d_call: NA; v_call: TRBV27; cdr3_aa: CASSLDAPYNSPLHF
clone_size: once; d_call: NA; v_call: TRBV5-4; cdr3_aa: CASSLGGPGELFF
clone_size: NA; d_call: TRBD1; v_call: TRBV10-3; cdr3_aa: CAVMTGTGFTEAFF
clone_size: NA; d_call: TRBD1; v_call: TRBV4-2; cdr3_aa: CASSQDSGGFTGELFF
clone_size: NA; d_call: TRBD1; v_call: TRBV4-2; cdr3_aa: CASSQAGTGSSYEQYF
clone_size: few; d_call: NA; v_call: TRBV28; cdr3_aa: CASSLESTDTQYF
clone_size: NA; d_call: NA; v_call: TRBV7-3; cdr3_aa: CASSSNPQTEQYF
clone_size: NA; d_call: TRBD2; v_call: TRBV4-1; cdr3_aa: CASSQERTSGIEQYF
clone_size: NA; d_call: NA; v_call: TRBV2; cdr3_aa: CASGALRSSYEQYF
clone_size: NA; d_call: NA; v_call: TRBV5-6; cdr3_aa: CASRTSGVNEKLFF
clone_size: NA; d_call: NA; v_call: TRBV10-3; cdr3_aa: CAITPRQAANYGYTF
clone_size: NA; d_call: NA; v_call: TRBV28; cdr3_aa: CASSNWGAKRSPLHF
clone_size: NA; d_call: NA; v_call: TRBV6-5; cdr3_aa: CASSYRDTPSYEQYF
clone_size: NA; d_call: NA; v_call: TRBV7-2; cdr3_aa: CASSSRRGAPSYEQYF
clone_size: NA; d_call: NA; v_call: TRBV18; cdr3_aa: CASSPQGGYTEAFF
clone_size: NA; d_call: TRBD1; v_call: TRBV2; cdr3_aa: CASKEDRVGTDTQYF
clone_size: once; d_call: TRBD2; v_call: TRBV11-2; cdr3_aa: CASSLQGLAKREQFF
clone_size: NA; d_call: NA; v_call: TRBV2; cdr3_aa: CASSGGPGDTIYF
clone_size: NA; d_call: TRBD2; v_call: TRBV9; cdr3_aa: CASSGEGTRDTQYF
clone_size: NA; d_call: TRBD1; v_call: TRBV25-1; cdr3_aa: CASSPLGKGTGVTNEQFF
clone_size: NA; d_call: NA; v_call: TRBV6-1; cdr3_aa: CASSEAQMAVNQPQHF
clone_size: few; d_call: NA; v_call: TRBV7-9; cdr3_aa: CASSLAGNSPLHF
clone_size: NA; d_call: NA; v_call: TRBV4-1; cdr3_aa: CASSQGRAFSSTDTQYF
clone_size: NA; d_call: TRBD2; v_call: TRBV7-3; cdr3_aa: CASSLGAGWVDTQYF
clone_size: NA; d_call: TRBD1; v_call: TRBV6-1; cdr3_aa: CASSAPGQGVNTEAFF
clone_size: NA; d_call: TRBD1; v_call: TRBV29-1; cdr3_aa: CSVAPGQGAEQYF
clone_size: NA; d_call: TRBD2; v_call: TRBV28; cdr3_aa: CASTLGTREYF
clone_size: NA; d_call: NA; v_call: TRBV5-1; cdr3_aa: CASSFGTLLNTEAFF
clone_size: NA; d_call: NA; v_call: TRBV2; cdr3_aa: CASSGTRGRQSSYEQYF
clone_size: NA; d_call: NA; v_call: TRBV27; cdr3_aa: CASSLQNNEKLFF
clone_size: NA; d_call: NA; v_call: TRBV7-2; cdr3_aa: CASSSNNFEQYF
clone_size: NA; d_call: NA; v_call: TRBV7-8; cdr3_aa: CASSLHSPRGTDTQYF
clone_size: NA; d_call: NA; v_call: TRBV21-1; cdr3_aa: CASSRGGGGPMATQYF
clone_size: NA; d_call: NA; v_call: TRBV6-1; cdr3_aa: CASSDRVHSPLHF
clone_size: NA; d_call: NA; v_call: TRBV5-1; cdr3_aa: CASSFSSYSGVGTDTQYF
clone_size: NA; d_call: TRBD2; v_call: TRBV10-3; cdr3_aa: CAISDGLAGGPETQYF
clone_size: NA; d_call: NA; v_call: TRBV5-3; cdr3_aa: CARRVSRPGKLFF
clone_size: once; d_call: TRBD1; v_call: TRBV18; cdr3_aa: CASSLAGTGQETQYF
clone_size: NA; d_call: NA; v_call: TRBV7-9; cdr3_aa: CASSWMAGGNTEAFF
clone_size: NA; d_call: TRBD1; v_call: TRBV6-5; cdr3_aa: CASTIDRGPIQPQHF
clone_size: NA; d_call: NA; v_call: TRBV5-8; cdr3_aa: CASSLTVWGGNQPQHF
clone_size: NA; d_call: NA; v_call: TRBV5-4; cdr3_aa: CASSLGQEQAFF
clone_size: once; d_call: NA; v_call: TRBV9; cdr3_aa: CASSVAGQSTDTQYF
clone_size: NA; d_call: TRBD1; v_call: TRBV11-2; cdr3_aa: CASSSRDSAYNEQFF
clone_size: once; d_call: TRBD1; v_call: TRBV28; cdr3_aa: CASSSRDRDIRTNYGYTF
clone_size: NA; d_call: NA; v_call: TRBV27; cdr3_aa: CASSLIQINTGELFF
clone_size: NA; d_call: NA; v_call: TRBV19; cdr3_aa: CASSIKGNGYSNQPQHF
clone_size: NA; d_call: TRBD1; v_call: TRBV18; cdr3_aa: CASSKGQGDYGYTF
clone_size: NA; d_call: TRBD1; v_call: TRBV5-1; cdr3_aa: CASSVGQGSYGYTF